This T cell receptor beta chain is from a study of T cell responses to AZD1222 COVID-19 vaccine. The study's findings and limits: Donors were chiefly white British, with a greater number of females, and clonal diversity was perhaps underestimated.

On this clone itself: The antigen remains undetermined.

Pooling was applied to second doses at about 4 or about 12 weeks. This CDR3 spans 13 amino acids. Trimming removed 7 bases from V and 6 bases from J, with 15 bases in between. Per germline, CDR1 MNHEY and CDR2 SVGAGI. The assay was immunoSEQ multiplex PCR, and TCRdb's table has in-frame clones only and misses some. Among tens of thousands of clones, more than 85% were seen once, and the ten largest hold roughly 5.1%. This specimen consisted of peripheral blood, obtained 28 days after the second AZD1222 dose. V usage is TRBV6-5 and J usage is TRBJ1-1; D is ambiguous. This sequence originates from an adult who received the AZD1222 COVID-19 vaccine. CDR3 sequence: CASTRPSGSEAFF. In DNA form, the CDR3 reads TGTGCCAGCACCAGGCCCAGTGGGTCTGAAGCTTTCTTT.